This record concerns one TCR beta chain sequence. This record belongs to a study of blood T cell repertoires in COVID-19. Study information: Spain, Italy and the United States supplied samples that represented acute and convalescent COVID-19. In each case, the material was cDNA or gDNA derived from T cells, B-cell-depleted T cells, or PBMCs.

Germline V gene data show CDR1 as KGHSH and CDR2 as LQKENI. The CDR3 runs to 13 residues. Trimming removed 5 bases at V and 2 bases at J, with 9 bases between. Libraries were prepared by immunoSEQ multiplex PCR; TCRdb keeps only in-frame clonotypes and omits some of them. The table shows about 100,000 clones, with 70% to 90% occurring only once. The specimen was peripheral blood. The rearrangement uses TRBV18 and TRBJ1-1, with D possibly TRBD1 on 5 matching bases. The TCR comes from a woman older than 75 with acute or convalescent COVID-19. This CDR3 reads CASSEQANTEAFF. In DNA, the CDR3 is TGTGCCAGCTCAGAACAGGCAAACACTGAAGCTTTCTTT. The full variable domain, completed using reference TRBV18 and TRBJ1-1, is NAGVMQNPRHLVRRRGQEARLRCSPMKGHSHVYWYRQLPEEGLKFMVYLQKENIIDESGMPKERFSAEFPKEGPSILRIQQVVRGDSAAYFCASSEQANTEAFFGQGTRLTVV.